This TCR beta chain comes out of a study of graft-versus-host responses after intestinal transplantation. Overall study: Induction with anti-thymocyte globulin, then tacrolimus and steroids for about 3 years, was given to all recipients. Study outcomes and limitations: Declining HvG levels early post-transplant were linked to peak circulating GvH clone levels.

TCRdb's table, derived via immunoSEQ multiplex PCR, lists solely in-frame clones and lacks some. This table has approximately 13,000 clones, more than 25% appearing once. This clone has only a few counts. The authors plated roughly 200,000 CFSE-labeled responder cells with roughly 200,000 irradiated, violet-dye-labeled stimulator cells. The sample in question was alloreactive CD8+ T cells from a mixed lymphocyte reaction culture, obtained before intestinal transplant. The subset here: CFSE-low proliferating T cells sorted from approximately 6-day pre-transplant mixed lymphocyte reaction (GvH or HvG direction). The sequence derives from a human patient who received an intestinal transplant.

CDR3 bases: TGTGCCAGCAGCCAAGATTGGGACAGCTTTTACGAGCAGTACTTC. Translation: CASSQDWDSFYEQYF. The V gene is TRBV4-2, the J gene TRBJ2-7, with 7 bases identical to TRBD1. This CDR3 is built from 15 residues. Germline CDR1 is LGHNA and CDR2 is YNFKEQ. Germline trimming cut 0 bases from V and 4 bases from J; bases unmatched to any gene: 6.